Detailed here is one TCR beta chain. The antigen is not known. TCRdb's copy holds only in-frame clones and misses some; the assay was immunoSEQ multiplex PCR. The sample carries roughly 90,000 clones, 75% to 95% recorded once. Trimming cost V 1 base and J 5 bases, with 12 bases left between them. CDR1 and CDR2 from the germline V gene are LGHNA and YNFKEQ. CDR3 size: 14 residues. The sample comes from a study of graft-versus-host responses after intestinal transplantation. Whole-study results and caveats: Peak levels of circulating GvH clones tracked with early post-transplant HvG declines. The study found high graft-versus-host to host-versus-graft clonal ratios in allografts of patients with graft-donor T cell macrochimerism.

The clonotype originates from a human donor who received an intestinal transplant. This material consisted of unstimulated CD8+ T cells sorted from spleen or lymph node cells, taken before intestinal transplant. The chain joins TRBV4-2 to TRBJ2-7; D uncertain. In DNA, the CDR3 is TGTGCCAGCAGCCAAGGAACAGCGAACGACGAGCAGTACTTC. It encodes CASSQGTANDEQYF.